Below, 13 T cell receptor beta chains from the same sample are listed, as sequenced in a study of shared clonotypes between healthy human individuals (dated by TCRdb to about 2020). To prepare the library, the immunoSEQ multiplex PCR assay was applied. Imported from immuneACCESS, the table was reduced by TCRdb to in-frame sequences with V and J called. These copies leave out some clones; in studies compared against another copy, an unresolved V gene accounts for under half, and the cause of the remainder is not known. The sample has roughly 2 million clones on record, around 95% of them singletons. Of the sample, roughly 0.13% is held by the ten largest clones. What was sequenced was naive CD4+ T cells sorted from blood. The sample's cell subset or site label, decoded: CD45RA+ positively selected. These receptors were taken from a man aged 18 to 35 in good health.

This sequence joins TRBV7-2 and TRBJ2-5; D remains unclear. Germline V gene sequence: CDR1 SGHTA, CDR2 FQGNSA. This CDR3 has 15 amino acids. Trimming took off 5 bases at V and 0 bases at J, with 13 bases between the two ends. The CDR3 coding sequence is TGTGCCAGCAGCCGCCAGCTGCTGTACCAAGAGACCCAGTACTTC. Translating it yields CASSRQLLYQETQYF.

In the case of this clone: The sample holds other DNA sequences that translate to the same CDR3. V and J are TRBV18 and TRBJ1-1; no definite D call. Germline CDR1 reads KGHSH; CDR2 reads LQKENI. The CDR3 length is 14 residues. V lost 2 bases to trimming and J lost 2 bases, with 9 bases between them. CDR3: CASSPGVENTEAFF. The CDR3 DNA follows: TGTGCCAGCTCACCAGGGGTAGAAAACACTGAAGCTTTCTTT.

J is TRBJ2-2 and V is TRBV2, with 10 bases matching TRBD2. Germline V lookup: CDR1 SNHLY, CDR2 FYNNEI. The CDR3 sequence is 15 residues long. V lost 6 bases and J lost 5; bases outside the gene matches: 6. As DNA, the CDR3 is TGTGCCAGCAGAGGGACTAGCGTATGGACCGGGGAGCTGTTTTTT. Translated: CASRGTSVWTGELFF. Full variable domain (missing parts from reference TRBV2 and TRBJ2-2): EPEVTQTPSHQVTQMGQEVILRCVPISNHLYFYWYRQILGQKVEFLVSFYNNEISEKSEIFDDQFSVERPDGSNFTLKIRSTKLEDSAMYFCASRGTSVWTGELFFGEGSRLTVL.

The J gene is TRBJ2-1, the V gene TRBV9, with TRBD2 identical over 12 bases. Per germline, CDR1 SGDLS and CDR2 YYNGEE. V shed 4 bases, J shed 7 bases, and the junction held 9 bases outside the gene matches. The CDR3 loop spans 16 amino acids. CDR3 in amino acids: CASSREGLAGINEQFF. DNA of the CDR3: TGTGCCAGCAGCAGAGAAGGACTAGCGGGGATAAATGAGCAGTTCTTC.

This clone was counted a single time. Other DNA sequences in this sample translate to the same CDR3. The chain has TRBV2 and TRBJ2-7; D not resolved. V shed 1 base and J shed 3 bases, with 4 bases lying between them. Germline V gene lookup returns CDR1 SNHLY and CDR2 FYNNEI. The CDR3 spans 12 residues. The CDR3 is CASSEGGYEQYF. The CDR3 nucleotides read TGTGCCAGCAGTGAAGGAGGCTACGAGCAGTACTTC.

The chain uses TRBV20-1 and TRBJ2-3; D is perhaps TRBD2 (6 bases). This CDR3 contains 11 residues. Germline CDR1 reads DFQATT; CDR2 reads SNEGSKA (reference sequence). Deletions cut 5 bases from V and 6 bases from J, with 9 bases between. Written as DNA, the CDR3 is TGCAGTGCTTTTCTAGCGGATACGCAGTATTTT. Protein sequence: CSAFLADTQYF.

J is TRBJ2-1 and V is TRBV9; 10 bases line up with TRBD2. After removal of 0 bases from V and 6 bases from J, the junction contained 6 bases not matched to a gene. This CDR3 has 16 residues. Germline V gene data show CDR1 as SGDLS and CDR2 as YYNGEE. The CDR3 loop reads CASSVGGSGRSNEQFF. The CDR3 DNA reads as TGTGCCAGCAGCGTAGGAGGTAGCGGGAGGTCCAATGAGCAGTTCTTC.

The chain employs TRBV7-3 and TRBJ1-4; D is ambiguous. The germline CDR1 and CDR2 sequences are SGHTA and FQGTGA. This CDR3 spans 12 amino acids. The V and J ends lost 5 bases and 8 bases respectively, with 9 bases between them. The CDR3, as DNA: TGTGCCAGCAGCCAAAACGGGGAAAAACTGTTTTTT. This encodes CASSQNGEKLFF.

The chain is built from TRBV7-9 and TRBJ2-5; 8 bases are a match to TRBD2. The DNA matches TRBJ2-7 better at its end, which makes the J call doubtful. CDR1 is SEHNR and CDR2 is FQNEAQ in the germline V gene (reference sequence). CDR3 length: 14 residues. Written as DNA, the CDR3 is TGTGCCAGCAGCTTAGTTGCGGGAGGCTACGAGCAGTACTTC. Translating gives CASSLVAGGYEQYF.

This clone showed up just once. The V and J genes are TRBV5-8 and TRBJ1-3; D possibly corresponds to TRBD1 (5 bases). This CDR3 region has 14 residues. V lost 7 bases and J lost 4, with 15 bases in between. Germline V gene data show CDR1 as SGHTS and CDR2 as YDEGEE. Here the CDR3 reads CASSTPGDGNTIYF. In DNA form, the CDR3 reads TGTGCCAGCTCAACTCCGGGGGACGGAAACACCATATATTTT.

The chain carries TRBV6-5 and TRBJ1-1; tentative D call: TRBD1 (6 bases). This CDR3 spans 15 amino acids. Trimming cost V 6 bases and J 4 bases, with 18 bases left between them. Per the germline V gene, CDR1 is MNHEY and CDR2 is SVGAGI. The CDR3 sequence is CASSPPRTVGTEAFF. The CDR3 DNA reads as TGTGCCAGCAGCCCCCCTCGGACAGTAGGCACTGAAGCTTTCTTT.

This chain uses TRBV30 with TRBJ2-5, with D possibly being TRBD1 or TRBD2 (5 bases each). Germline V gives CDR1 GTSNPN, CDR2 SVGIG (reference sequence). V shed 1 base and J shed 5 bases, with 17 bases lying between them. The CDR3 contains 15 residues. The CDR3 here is CAWSASRGVSETQYF. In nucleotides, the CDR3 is TGTGCCTGGAGTGCCTCCCGGGGCGTATCCGAGACCCAGTACTTC.

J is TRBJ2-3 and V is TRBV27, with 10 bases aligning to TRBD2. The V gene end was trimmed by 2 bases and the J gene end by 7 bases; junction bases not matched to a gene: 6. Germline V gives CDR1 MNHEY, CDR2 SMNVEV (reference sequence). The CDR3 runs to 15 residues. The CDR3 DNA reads TGTGCCAGCAGTTTACAGCGGGAGGGCTGGAATACGCAGTATTTT. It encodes CASSLQREGWNTQYF.